Below, one T cell receptor beta chain is given with its context. Its target is unknown. The data originate from a study of cytomegalovirus exposure and HLA in healthy donors. The length of the CDR3 is 14 residues. The germline gives CDR1 KGHSH, CDR2 LQKENI. The V end lost 3 bases, the J end lost 2 bases, and 8 bases lay between the germline ends. Study findings and constraints: A later analysis associated approximately 17,000 TCR beta sequences with HLA alleles at a 0.05 false discovery rate.

The PCR made use of 60 Vbeta and 13 Jbeta primers. Clones were sequenced by immunoSEQ multiplex PCR, and TCRdb holds only the in-frame ones, with some missing. The repertoire has around 150,000 clones, about 61% of them found once; the top ten carry around 2.5%. The clonotype was recovered from a woman aged 40 to 55 in good health and CMV-seronegative. The sequencing sample was made of PBMCs. The gene calls are TRBV18 and TRBJ1-5; D gene uncertain. CDR3 protein: CASSPVQGNQPQHF. The CDR3 bases are TGTGCCAGCTCACCGGTTCAGGGCAATCAGCCCCAGCATTTT.